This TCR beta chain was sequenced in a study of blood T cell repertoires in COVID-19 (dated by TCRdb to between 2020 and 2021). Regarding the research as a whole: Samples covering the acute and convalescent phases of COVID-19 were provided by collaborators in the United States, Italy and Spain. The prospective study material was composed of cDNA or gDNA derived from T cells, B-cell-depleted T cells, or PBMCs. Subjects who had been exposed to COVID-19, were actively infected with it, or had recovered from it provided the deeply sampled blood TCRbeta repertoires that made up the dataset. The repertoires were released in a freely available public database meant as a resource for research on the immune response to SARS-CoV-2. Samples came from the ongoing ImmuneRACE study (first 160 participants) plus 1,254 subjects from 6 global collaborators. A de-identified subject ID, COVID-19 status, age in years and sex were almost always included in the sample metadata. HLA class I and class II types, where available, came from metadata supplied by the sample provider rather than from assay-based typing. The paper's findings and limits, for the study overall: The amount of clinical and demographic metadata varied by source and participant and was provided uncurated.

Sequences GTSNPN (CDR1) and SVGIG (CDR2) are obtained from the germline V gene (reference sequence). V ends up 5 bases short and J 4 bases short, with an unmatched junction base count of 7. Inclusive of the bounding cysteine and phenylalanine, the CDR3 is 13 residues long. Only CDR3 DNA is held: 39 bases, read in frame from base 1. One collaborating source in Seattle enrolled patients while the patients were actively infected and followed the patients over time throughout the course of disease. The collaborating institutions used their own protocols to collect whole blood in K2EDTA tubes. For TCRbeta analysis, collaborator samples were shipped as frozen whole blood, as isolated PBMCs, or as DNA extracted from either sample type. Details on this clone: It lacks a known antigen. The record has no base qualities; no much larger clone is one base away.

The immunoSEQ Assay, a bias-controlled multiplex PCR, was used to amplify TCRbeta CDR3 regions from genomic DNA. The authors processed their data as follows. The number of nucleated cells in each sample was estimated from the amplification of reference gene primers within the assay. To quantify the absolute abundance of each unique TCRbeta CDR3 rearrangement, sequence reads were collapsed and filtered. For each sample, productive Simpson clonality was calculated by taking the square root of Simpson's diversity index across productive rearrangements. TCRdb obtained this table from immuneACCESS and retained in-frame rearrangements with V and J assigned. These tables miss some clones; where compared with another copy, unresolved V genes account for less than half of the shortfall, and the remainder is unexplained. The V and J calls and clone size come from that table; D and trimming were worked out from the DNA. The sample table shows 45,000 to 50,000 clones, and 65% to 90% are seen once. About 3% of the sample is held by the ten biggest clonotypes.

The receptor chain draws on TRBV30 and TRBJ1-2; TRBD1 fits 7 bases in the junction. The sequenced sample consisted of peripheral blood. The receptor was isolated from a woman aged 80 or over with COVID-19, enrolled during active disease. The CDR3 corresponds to CAWAGQAVYGYTF. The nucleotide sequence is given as TGTGCCTGGGCAGGACAGGCAGTCTATGGCTACACCTTC.